The rows below give T cell receptor beta chains drawn from one sample of a study of T cell responses to AZD1222 COVID-19 vaccine. Sequencing used immunoSEQ multiplex PCR; TCRdb keeps in-frame clones, though not all of them. The table includes 95,000 to 110,000 clones, 70% to 90% detected once. Sequences were derived from peripheral blood, sampled on day 0 of AZD1222 vaccination. Receptors originate from an adult in good health. Each CDR3 is given with its conserved first and last residue. A D gene is named only where the DNA matches it firmly. Rows may omit the clone size; those that give it use once, few, many or a size class.

j_call clone_size v_call d_call cdr3_aa cdr3_nt
TRBJ1-4 NA TRBV4-2 TRBD1 CASREGQALLGEKLFF TGTGCCAGCAGAGAGGGACAGGCCCTTCTCGGTGAAAAACTGTTTTTT
TRBJ2-7 NA TRBV23-1 TRBD2 CASSQSSELATYEQYF TGCGCCAGCAGTCAATCTTCAGAACTAGCGACCTACGAGCAGTACTTC
TRBJ1-4 NA TRBV28 NA CASSLRQRPGATNEKLFF TGTGCCAGCAGTTTACGACAGCGTCCTGGGGCAACTAATGAAAAACTGTTTTTT
TRBJ1-2 NA TRBV27 NA CASSEEGPLSYGYTF TGTGCCAGCAGTGAAGAGGGGCCGCTATCCTATGGCTACACCTTC
TRBJ1-5 few TRBV6-5 NA CASTEWMGNQPQHF TGTGCCAGCACGGAGTGGATGGGCAATCAGCCCCAGCATTTT
TRBJ2-7 NA TRBV11-2 TRBD1 CASSLAPTGLHEQYF TGTGCCAGCAGCTTAGCGCCGACAGGGTTACACGAGCAGTACTTC
TRBJ2-5 NA TRBV9 NA CASSGMGQETQYF TGTGCCAGCAGCGGGATGGGGCAAGAGACCCAGTACTTC
TRBJ1-1 NA TRBV11-2 NA CASSLDSSRATEAFF TGTGCCAGCAGCTTAGATAGCTCCAGGGCCACTGAAGCTTTCTTT
TRBJ2-1 NA TRBV24-1 NA CATSDLPGQETYNEQFF TGTGCCACCAGTGATTTGCCGGGGCAGGAAACCTACAATGAGCAGTTCTTC
TRBJ1-1 NA TRBV6-2/TRBV6-3 NA CASSRHMDLAGTEAFF TGTGCCAGCAGTCGACATATGGACCTGGCGGGCACTGAAGCTTTCTTT
TRBJ1-3 few TRBV5-5 TRBD1 CASSLTGEEGNTIYF TGTGCCAGCAGCTTAACAGGGGAGGAGGGAAACACCATATATTTT